This T cell receptor (beta chain) was profiled in a study of T cell responses to AZD1222 COVID-19 vaccine. Whole-study results and caveats: Among the donors, most were white British and more were female, and clonal diversity was possibly underestimated. The CD4 TCRs associated with vaccination extended across spike and predominated at 160-218 and 743-854. Just five to seven people given AZD1222 tested seropositive at baseline. Sampling captured repertoires only after the peak T cell response.

CDR1 SGHRS and CDR2 YFSETQ come from the germline V gene. The CDR3 contains 17 residues. Trimming took 4 bases from V and 1 from J; bases not matched to a gene: 9. As for this clone: Its antigen is currently unknown.

The protocol was immunoSEQ multiplex PCR, while the TCRdb copy is restricted to in-frame clones and leaves out a portion. The table includes 95,000 to 150,000 clones, 85% to 90% detected once. The rearrangement uses TRBV5-1 and TRBJ2-5, with 11 positions matching TRBD2. The sample in question was peripheral blood, obtained on day 0 of AZD1222 vaccination. This receptor was obtained from an adult in good health. CDR3 protein: CASSADASGGFQETQYF. The CDR3 region has the DNA TGCGCCAGCAGCGCCGATGCTAGCGGGGGGTTCCAAGAGACCCAGTACTTC.